The clone carrying this T cell receptor beta chain has just one count. The target antigen is unknown. A history of autoimmune disease or systemic immunosuppression excluded patients. This entry is derived from a study of OX40 agonist ivuxolimab in advanced cancers. Overall study context: Participants averaged approximately 61 years of age (range roughly 23 to 90) and were about 85% male. Therapy given before enrollment (anti-PD-1, anti-PD-L1 or anti-CTLA-4) was allowed, and 30% to 50% had some. Study-wide results and limits: The CD4+ and CD8+ T cells in the blood had expanded clonally by week 6 at 0.1 to 3.0 mg/kg.

The method was immunoSEQ multiplex PCR; TCRdb's version includes in-frame clones alone and lacks a portion of them. The table shows 30,000 to 40,000 clones, with about three quarters occurring only once. This receptor was taken from an adult with an advanced solid tumor such as melanoma, head and neck, liver or kidney cancer. The material sequenced was CD4+ or CD8+ T cells sorted from blood, taken in a trial of the OX40 agonist ivuxolimab.

The CDR3 region has the DNA TGTGCCAGCAGCCACCGGGACAGGGGGCATAATGAGCAGTTCTTC. The encoded protein is CASSHRDRGHNEQFF. This chain links TRBV14 with TRBJ2-1; 12 bases are shared with TRBD1. Germline CDR1 and CDR2: SGHDN and FVKESK. V was pared by 3 bases and J by 7 bases, with 4 bases of the junction left unmatched. This CDR3 region has 15 residues.